This TCR beta chain was profiled in a study of blood T cell repertoires in COVID-19. About the study: Sites across the United States, Italy and Spain contributed samples from acute and convalescent COVID-19. From T cells, B-cell-depleted T cells, or PBMCs came the material, which was cDNA or gDNA.

Original data processing: Quantification of nucleated cells was approximated via reference gene primer amplification. Profiled with immunoSEQ multiplex PCR; TCRdb holds only in-frame clones, not every one. D and trimming were read from the DNA, whereas the V and J calls and clone size are those reported in that table. This table has 150,000 to 200,000 clones, 70% to 90% appearing once. Sample: peripheral blood. The TCR originated in a woman older than 75 with acute or convalescent COVID-19.

CDR3 sequence: CASSVDGYSNQPQHF. The DNA for the CDR3 is TGTGCCAGCAGCGTAGACGGTTATAGCAATCAGCCCCAGCATTTT. The genes are TRBV9 and TRBJ1-5; D is uncertain. V was clipped by 0 bases and J by 0 bases, with 7 bases between them. CDR1 and CDR2 (germline): SGDLS, YYNGEE. CDR3 length: 15 residues.